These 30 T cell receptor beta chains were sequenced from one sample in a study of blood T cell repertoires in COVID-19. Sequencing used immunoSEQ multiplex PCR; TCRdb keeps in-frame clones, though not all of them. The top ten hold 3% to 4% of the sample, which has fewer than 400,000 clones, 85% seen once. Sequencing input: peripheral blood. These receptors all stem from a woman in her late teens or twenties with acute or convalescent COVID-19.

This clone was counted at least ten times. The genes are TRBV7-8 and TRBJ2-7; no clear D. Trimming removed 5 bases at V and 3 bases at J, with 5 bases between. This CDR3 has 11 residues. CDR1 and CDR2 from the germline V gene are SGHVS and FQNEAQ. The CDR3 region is CASSPSYEQYF. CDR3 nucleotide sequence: TGTGCCAGCAGCCCGAGCTACGAGCAGTACTTC.

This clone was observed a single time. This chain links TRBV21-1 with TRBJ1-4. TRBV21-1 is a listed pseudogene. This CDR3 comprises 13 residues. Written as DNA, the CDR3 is TGTGCCAGCAGCCTCCAACGTGAGGAAAAACTGTTTTTT. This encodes CASSLQREEKLFF.

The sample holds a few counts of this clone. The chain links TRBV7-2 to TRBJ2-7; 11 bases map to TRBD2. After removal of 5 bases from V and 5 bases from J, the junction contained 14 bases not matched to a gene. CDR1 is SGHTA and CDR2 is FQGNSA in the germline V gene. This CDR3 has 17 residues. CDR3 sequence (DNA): TGTGCCAGCAGCCTCCGTAGCGGGAGGGGGCCTCCTGACGAGCAGTACTTC. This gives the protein CASSLRSGRGPPDEQYF.

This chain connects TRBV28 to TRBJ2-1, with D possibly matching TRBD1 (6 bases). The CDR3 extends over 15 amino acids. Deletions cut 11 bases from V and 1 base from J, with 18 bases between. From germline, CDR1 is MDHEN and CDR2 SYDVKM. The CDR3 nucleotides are TGTGCCGCCATGGGGGCAGACAGTTCCTACAATGAGCAGTTCTTC. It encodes CAAMGADSSYNEQFF.

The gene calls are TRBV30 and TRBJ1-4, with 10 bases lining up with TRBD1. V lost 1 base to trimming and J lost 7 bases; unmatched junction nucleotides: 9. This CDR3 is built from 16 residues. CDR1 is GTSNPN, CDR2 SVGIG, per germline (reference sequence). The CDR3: CAWSGLFRDRGEKLFF. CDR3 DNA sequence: TGTGCCTGGAGTGGGCTTTTCCGGGACAGGGGTGAAAAACTGTTTTTT.

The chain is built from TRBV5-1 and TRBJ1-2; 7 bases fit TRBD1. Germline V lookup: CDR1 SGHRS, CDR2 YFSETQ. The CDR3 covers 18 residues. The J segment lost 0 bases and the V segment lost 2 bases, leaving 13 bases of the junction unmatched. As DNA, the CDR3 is TGCGCCAGCAGCTTTGGGCCCGGGACAGCCCGCGCTAACTATGGCTACACCTTC. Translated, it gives CASSFGPGTARANYGYTF.

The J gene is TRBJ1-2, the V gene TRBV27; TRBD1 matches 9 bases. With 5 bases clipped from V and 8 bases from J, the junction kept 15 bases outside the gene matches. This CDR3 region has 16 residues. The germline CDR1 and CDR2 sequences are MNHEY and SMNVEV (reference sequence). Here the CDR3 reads CASSQYPARTGVGYTF. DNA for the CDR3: TGTGCCAGCAGTCAATATCCCGCGAGGACAGGGGTCGGCTACACCTTC.

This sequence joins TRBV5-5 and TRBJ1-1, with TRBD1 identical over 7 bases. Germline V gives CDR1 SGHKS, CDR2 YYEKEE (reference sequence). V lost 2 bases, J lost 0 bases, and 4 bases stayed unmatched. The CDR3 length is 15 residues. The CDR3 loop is CASSFSGGMNTEAFF. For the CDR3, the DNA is TGTGCCAGCAGCTTTTCAGGGGGTATGAACACTGAAGCTTTCTTT.

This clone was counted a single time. CDR3 region: CASTMEAFSPEQFF. The CDR3, as DNA: TGCGCCAGCACCATGGAGGCATTTAGTCCTGAGCAGTTCTTC. This chain joins TRBV5-1 and TRBJ2-1, with D possibly TRBD2 on 5 matching bases. Trimming pared 6 bases from V and 9 bases from J, leaving 19 bases between. CDR1 and CDR2 from the germline V gene are SGHRS and YFSETQ. The CDR3 spans 14 residues.

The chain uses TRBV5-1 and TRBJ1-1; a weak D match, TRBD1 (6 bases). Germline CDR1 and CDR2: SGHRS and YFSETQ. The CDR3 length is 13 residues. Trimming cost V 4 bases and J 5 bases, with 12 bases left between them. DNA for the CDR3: TGCGCCAGCAGCCGTCAGGGGAATACTGAAGCTTTCTTT. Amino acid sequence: CASSRQGNTEAFF.

Written as DNA, the CDR3 is TGTGCCACTACTAGCGGGGGCTCCTACGAGCAGTACTTC. It codes for CATTSGGSYEQYF. This chain links TRBV15 with TRBJ2-7; 11 bases map to TRBD2. The V segment lost 9 bases and the J segment 0 bases; nucleotides outside the gene matches: 1. The CDR3 sequence is 13 residues long. Germline V lookup: CDR1 LNHNV, CDR2 YYDKDF (reference sequence).

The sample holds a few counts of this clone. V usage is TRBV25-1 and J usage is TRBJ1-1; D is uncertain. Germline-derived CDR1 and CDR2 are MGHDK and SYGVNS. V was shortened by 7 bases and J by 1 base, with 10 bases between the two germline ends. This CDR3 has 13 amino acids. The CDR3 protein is CASTPPTNTEAFF. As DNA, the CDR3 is TGTGCCAGCACCCCTCCTACGAACACTGAAGCTTTCTTT.

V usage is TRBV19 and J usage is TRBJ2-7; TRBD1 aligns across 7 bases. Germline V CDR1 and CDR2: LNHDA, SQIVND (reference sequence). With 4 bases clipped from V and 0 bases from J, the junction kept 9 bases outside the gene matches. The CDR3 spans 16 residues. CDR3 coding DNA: TGTGCCAGTAGTACCCGCCCGGGACAGAACTCCTACGAGCAGTACTTC. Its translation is CASSTRPGQNSYEQYF.

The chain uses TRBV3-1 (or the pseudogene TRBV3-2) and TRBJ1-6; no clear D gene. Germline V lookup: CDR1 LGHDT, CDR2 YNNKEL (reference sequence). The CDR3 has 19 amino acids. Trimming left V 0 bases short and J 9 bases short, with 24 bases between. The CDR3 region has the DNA TGTGCCAGCAGCCAAGAAACCGAAGCCAGGTCTTCTCGTGGTTCACCCCTCCACTTT. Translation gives CASSQETEARSSRGSPLHF.

Here the CDR3 reads CASSPDTGGWSTEAFF. The DNA for the CDR3 is TGTGCCAGCAGCCCGGACACAGGGGGCTGGAGCACTGAAGCTTTCTTT. The chain uses TRBV4-2 and TRBJ1-1; 9 positions agree with TRBD1. V dropped 4 bases and J dropped 4; count of bases not matched to a gene: 10. The CDR3 spans 16 residues. The germline V gene encodes CDR1 LGHNA and CDR2 YNFKEQ.

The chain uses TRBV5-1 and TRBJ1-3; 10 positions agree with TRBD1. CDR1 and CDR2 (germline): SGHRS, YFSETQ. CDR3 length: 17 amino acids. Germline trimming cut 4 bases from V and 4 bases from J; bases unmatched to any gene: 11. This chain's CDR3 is CASSDGTGDLRGNTIYF. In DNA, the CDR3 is TGCGCCAGCAGCGACGGGACAGGGGACTTGAGGGGAAACACCATATATTTT. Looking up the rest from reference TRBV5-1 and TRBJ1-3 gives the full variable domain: KAGVTQTPRYLIKTRGQQVTLSCSPISGHRSVSWYQQTPGQGLQFLFEYFSETQRNKGNFPGRFSGRQFSNSRSEMNVSTLELGDSALYLCASSDGTGDLRGNTIYFGEGSWLTVV.

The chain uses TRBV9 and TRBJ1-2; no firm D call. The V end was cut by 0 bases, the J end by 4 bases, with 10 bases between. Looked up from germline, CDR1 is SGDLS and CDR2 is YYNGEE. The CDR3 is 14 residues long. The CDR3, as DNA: TGTGCCAGCAGCGTAGCTCCAAGCGGCTATGGCTACACCTTC. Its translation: CASSVAPSGYGYTF.

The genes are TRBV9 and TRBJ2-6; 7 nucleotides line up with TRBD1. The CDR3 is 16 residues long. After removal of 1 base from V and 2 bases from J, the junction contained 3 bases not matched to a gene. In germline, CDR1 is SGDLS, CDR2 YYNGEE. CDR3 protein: CASSVTRGTGANVLTF. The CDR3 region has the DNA TGTGCCAGCAGCGTAACCAGGGGGACTGGGGCCAACGTCCTGACTTTC. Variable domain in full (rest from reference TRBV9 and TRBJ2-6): DSGVTQTPKHLITATGQRVTLRCSPRSGDLSVYWYQQSLDQGLQFLIQYYNGEERAKGNILERFSAQQFPDLHSELNLSSLELGDSALYFCASSVTRGTGANVLTFGAGSRLTVL.

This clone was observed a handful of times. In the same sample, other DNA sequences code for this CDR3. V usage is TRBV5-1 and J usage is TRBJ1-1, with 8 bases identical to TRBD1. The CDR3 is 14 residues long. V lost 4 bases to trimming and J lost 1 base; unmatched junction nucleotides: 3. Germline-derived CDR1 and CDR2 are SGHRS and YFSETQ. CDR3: CASSPGTGNTEAFF. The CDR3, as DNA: TGCGCCAGCAGCCCGGGGACAGGGAACACTGAAGCTTTCTTT.

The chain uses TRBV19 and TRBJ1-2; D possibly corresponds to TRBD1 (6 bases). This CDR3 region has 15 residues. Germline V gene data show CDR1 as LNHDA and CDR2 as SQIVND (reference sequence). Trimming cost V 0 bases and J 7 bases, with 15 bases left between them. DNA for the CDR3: TGTGCCAGTAGTATAGATCTGTACAGGGTCGGTGGCTACACCTTC. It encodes CASSIDLYRVGGYTF.

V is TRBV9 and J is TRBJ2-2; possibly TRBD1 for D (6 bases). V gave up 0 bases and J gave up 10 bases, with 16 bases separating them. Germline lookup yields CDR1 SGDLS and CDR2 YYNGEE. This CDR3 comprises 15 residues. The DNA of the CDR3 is TGTGCCAGCAGCGTAGGGCCAGCAGGGGTAGAGGAGCTGTTTTTT. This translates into CASSVGPAGVEELFF. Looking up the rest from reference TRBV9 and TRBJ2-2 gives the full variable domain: DSGVTQTPKHLITATGQRVTLRCSPRSGDLSVYWYQQSLDQGLQFLIQYYNGEERAKGNILERFSAQQFPDLHSELNLSSLELGDSALYFCASSVGPAGVEELFFGEGSRLTVL.

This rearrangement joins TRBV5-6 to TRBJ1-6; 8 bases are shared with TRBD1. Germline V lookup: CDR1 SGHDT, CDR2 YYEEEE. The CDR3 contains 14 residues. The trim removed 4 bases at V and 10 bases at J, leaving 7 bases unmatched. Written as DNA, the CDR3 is TGTGCCAGCAGCCAGACAGGGGTAGGCTCACCCCTCCACTTT. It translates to CASSQTGVGSPLHF.

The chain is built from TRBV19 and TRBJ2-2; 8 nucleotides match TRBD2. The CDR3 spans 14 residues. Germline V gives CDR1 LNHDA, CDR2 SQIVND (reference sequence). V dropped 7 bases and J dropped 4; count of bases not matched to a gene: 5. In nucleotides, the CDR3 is TGTGCCAGTAATCTAGCGGGCCTCACCGGGGAGCTGTTTTTT. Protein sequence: CASNLAGLTGELFF.

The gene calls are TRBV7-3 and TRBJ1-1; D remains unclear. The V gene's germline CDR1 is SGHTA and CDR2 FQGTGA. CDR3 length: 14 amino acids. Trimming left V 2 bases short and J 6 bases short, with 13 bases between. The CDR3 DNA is TGTGCCAGCAGCTTAGATCAAGGGAGGCCTGAAGCTTTCTTT. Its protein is CASSLDQGRPEAFF.

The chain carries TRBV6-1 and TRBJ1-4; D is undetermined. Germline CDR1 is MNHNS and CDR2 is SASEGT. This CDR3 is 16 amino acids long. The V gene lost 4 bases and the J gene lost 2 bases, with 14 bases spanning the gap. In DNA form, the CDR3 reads TGTGCCAGCAGTGGAACTTGGAGGTTGACTAATGAAAAACTGTTTTTT. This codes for CASSGTWRLTNEKLFF.

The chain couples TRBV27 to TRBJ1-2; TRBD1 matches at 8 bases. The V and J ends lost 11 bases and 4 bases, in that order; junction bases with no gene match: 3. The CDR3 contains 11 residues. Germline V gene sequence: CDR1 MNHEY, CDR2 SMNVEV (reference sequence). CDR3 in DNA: TGTGCCGCCGGGACAGGCTATGGCTACACCTTC. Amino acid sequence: CAAGTGYGYTF.

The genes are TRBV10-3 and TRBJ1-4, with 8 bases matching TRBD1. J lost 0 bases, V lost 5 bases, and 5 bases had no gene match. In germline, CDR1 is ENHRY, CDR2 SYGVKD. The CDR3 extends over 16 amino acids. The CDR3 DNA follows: TGTGCCATCAGTCGACAGGGGACGGCAACTAATGAAAAACTGTTTTTT. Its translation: CAISRQGTATNEKLFF.

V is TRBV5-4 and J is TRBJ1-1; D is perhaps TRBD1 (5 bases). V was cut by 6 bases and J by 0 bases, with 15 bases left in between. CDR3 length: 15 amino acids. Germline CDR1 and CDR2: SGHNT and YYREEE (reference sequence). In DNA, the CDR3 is TGTGCCAGCACCGAGCGGAGGGGATTGAACACTGAAGCTTTCTTT. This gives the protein CASTERRGLNTEAFF.

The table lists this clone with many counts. This chain's CDR3 is CAISESRDSNTEAFF. CDR3 coding DNA: TGTGCCATCAGTGAGTCAAGGGACAGCAACACTGAAGCTTTCTTT. This chain joins TRBV10-3 and TRBJ1-1; 7 nucleotides align to TRBD1. CDR3 length: 15 residues. The V segment lost 0 bases and the J segment 2 bases; nucleotides outside the gene matches: 3. CDR1 and CDR2 from the germline V gene are ENHRY and SYGVKD.

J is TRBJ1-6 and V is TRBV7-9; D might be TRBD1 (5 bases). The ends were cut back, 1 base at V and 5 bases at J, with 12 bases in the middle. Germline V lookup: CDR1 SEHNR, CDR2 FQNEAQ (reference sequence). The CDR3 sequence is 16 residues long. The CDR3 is CASSLGPDTNNSPLHF. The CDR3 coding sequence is TGTGCCAGCAGCTTAGGACCGGACACTAATAATTCACCCCTCCACTTT.